These 23 T cell receptor beta chains were sequenced from one sample in a study of blood T cell repertoires in COVID-19. TCRdb's table, derived via immunoSEQ multiplex PCR, lists solely in-frame clones and lacks some. The repertoire consists of roughly 250,000 clones, with 82% occurring once and the leading ten covering 1.5% to 2%. The source material was peripheral blood. The source is a woman of 80 years or more with acute or convalescent COVID-19.

The V and J genes are TRBV28 and TRBJ1-1; D remains unclear. The CDR3 has 15 residues. Germline V lookup: CDR1 MDHEN, CDR2 SYDVKM. Trimming stripped 5 bases from V and 1 base from J, with 14 bases between. This CDR3 is CASSLETQSNTEAFF. The CDR3 DNA reads as TGTGCCAGCAGTCTCGAGACTCAGTCGAACACTGAAGCTTTCTTT.

V is TRBV9 and J is TRBJ1-6; the D gene is possibly TRBD1 (5 bases). Trimming pared 0 bases from V and 8 bases from J, leaving 9 bases between. The length of the CDR3 is 14 residues. Germline assignment: CDR1 SGDLS and CDR2 YYNGEE. Written as DNA, the CDR3 is TGTGCCAGCAGCGTAGCAGGGTACGATTCACCCCTCCACTTT. It specifies CASSVAGYDSPLHF.

The count of this clone is one. This chain joins TRBV11-3 and TRBJ2-7; TRBD2 might be the D (6 bases). V was clipped by 5 bases and J by 2 bases, with 16 bases between them. Germline CDR1 is SGHNT and CDR2 is YENEEA. The CDR3 contains 15 residues. In DNA, the CDR3 is TGTGCCAGCAGCAGTGGGGCGTCTAGCGCCTACGAGCAGTACTTC. As protein: CASSSGASSAYEQYF.

V and J are TRBV28 and TRBJ2-5; a weak D match, TRBD2 (5 bases). The V gene lost 2 bases and the J gene lost 4 bases, with 5 bases spanning the gap. The CDR3 covers 12 residues. Germline V gene sequence: CDR1 MDHEN, CDR2 SYDVKM. CDR3 in amino acids: CASSLRGETQYF. CDR3 nucleotides: TGTGCCAGCAGTTTACGGGGAGAGACCCAGTACTTC.

Concerning this clone itself: Other nucleotide sequences from this sample produce the same CDR3. The J gene is TRBJ1-2, the V gene TRBV27; 7 bases map to TRBD1. Per the germline V gene, CDR1 is MNHEY and CDR2 is SMNVEV (reference sequence). V shed 3 bases, J shed 7 bases, and the junction held 2 bases outside the gene matches. CDR3 length: 12 residues. The CDR3 spells CASSFQGGGYTF. Here the CDR3 DNA reads TGTGCCAGCAGTTTCCAGGGGGGTGGCTACACCTTC.

The CDR3 DNA sequence: TGTGCCAGCAGTGAAAATCAGGGATATAATTCACCCCTCCACTTT. Amino acids: CASSENQGYNSPLHF. The chain links TRBV28 to TRBJ1-6, with TRBD1 as a possible D gene (5 bases). With 5 bases removed from V and 4 bases from J, the gap between germline ends came to 12 bases. CDR1 and CDR2 (germline): MDHEN, SYDVKM. The CDR3 runs 15 residues. The full variable domain, with the rest looked up from reference TRBV28 and TRBJ1-6, is DVKVTQSSRYLVKRTGEKVFLECVQDMDHENMFWYRQDPGLGLRLIYFSYDVKMKEKGDIPEGYSVSREKKERFSLILESASTNQTSMYLCASSENQGYNSPLHFGNGTRLTVT.

The chain combines TRBV7-2 with TRBJ2-1, with a possible D match to TRBD1 (6 bases). The CDR3 has 12 amino acids. Germline loops: CDR1 SGHTA, CDR2 FQGNSA. Trimming removed 1 base at V and 10 bases at J, with 8 bases between. The CDR3: CASSLVRGEQFF. In nucleotides, the CDR3 is TGTGCCAGCAGCTTAGTAAGGGGGGAGCAGTTCTTC.

The CDR3 protein is CASSLGAGVRGDTQYF. CDR3 bases: TGTGCCAGCAGCTTGGGAGCGGGGGTGAGGGGAGATACGCAGTATTTT. The V and J genes are TRBV11-2 and TRBJ2-3; 8 bases match TRBD2. The CDR3 sequence is 16 residues long. V lost 3 bases, J lost 5 bases, and 10 bases stayed unmatched. Germline values: CDR1 SGHAT, CDR2 FQNNGV.

The chain combines TRBV20-1 with TRBJ1-2; maybe TRBD1 (5 bases). V gave up 3 bases and J gave up 4 bases, with 12 bases separating them. Germline values: CDR1 DFQATT, CDR2 SNEGSKA (reference sequence). The CDR3 is 13 residues long. The chain's CDR3 is CSASGGVSYGYTF. The CDR3 DNA sequence: TGCAGTGCTAGTGGGGGGGTGAGCTATGGCTACACCTTC.

This sequence joins TRBV28 and TRBJ1-2; the match to TRBD1 covers 9 bases. The CDR3 spans 13 residues. CDR1 MDHEN and CDR2 SYDVKM come from the germline V gene. V lost 6 bases, J lost 7 bases, and 6 bases stayed unmatched. The CDR3 protein is CASSYRGRSGYTF. CDR3 DNA sequence: TGTGCCAGCAGCTACAGGGGGCGCAGTGGCTACACCTTC.

The chain has TRBV28 and TRBJ2-1; 7 bases align to TRBD2. The germline V gene has CDR1 MDHEN and CDR2 SYDVKM. The junction had 11 bases not matched to a gene; V was cut back by 8 bases and J by 4 bases. The length of the CDR3 is 15 residues. CDR3 nucleotide sequence: TGTGCCAGCGGGGGGGATGGGGGTTTTTACAATGAGCAGTTCTTC. It encodes CASGGDGGFYNEQFF.

The rearrangement uses TRBV6-5 and TRBJ1-1; D is unclear. The V end was cut by 0 bases, the J end by 4 bases, with 6 bases between. Germline assignment: CDR1 MNHEY and CDR2 SVGAGI. This CDR3 has 13 residues. In DNA, the CDR3 is TGTGCCAGCAGTTACTCGGTCGGCACTGAAGCTTTCTTT. This codes for CASSYSVGTEAFF.

This clone has a handful of counts. The CDR3 protein is CSVVPGNTEAFF. As DNA, the CDR3 is TGCAGCGTTGTACCAGGGAACACTGAAGCTTTCTTT. This sequence joins TRBV29-1 and TRBJ1-1, with unresolved D. V dropped 4 bases and J dropped 1 base, with 7 bases sitting between them. CDR1 is SQVTM, CDR2 ANQGSEA, per germline. The CDR3 sequence is 12 residues long.

The chain employs TRBV4-2 and TRBJ2-1; TRBD2 aligns across 8 bases. Germline loops: CDR1 LGHNA, CDR2 YNFKEQ. Trimming removed 4 bases from V and 6 bases from J; junction bases left unmatched: 5. The CDR3 length is 14 residues. The CDR3 region is CASSPGGGRNEQFF. The CDR3 coding sequence is TGTGCCAGCAGCCCGGGGGGGGGCCGCAATGAGCAGTTCTTC.

This clone was seen only a few times. V is TRBV7-9 and J is TRBJ1-2, with unresolved D. The V gene lost 4 bases and the J gene lost 3 bases, with 9 bases spanning the gap. CDR1 and CDR2 (germline): SEHNR, FQNEAQ (reference sequence). This CDR3 has 13 residues. The CDR3 spells CASSYTPYYGYTF. The CDR3 nucleotides are TGTGCCAGCAGCTACACACCTTACTATGGCTACACCTTC.

A remark on this clone: One junction end disagrees with the germline gene, perhaps due to a read error. V gene TRBV12-3 or TRBV12-4 combines with J gene TRBJ1-2; 8 bases agree with TRBD1. This CDR3 spans 13 amino acids. The DNA for the CDR3 is TGTGCCAGCAGTTTAGGGACAGGGTATGACTACACCTTC. Its translation: CASSLGTGYDYTF.

The chain has TRBV24-1 and TRBJ2-3, with D possibly being TRBD2 (6 bases). The germline CDR1 and CDR2 sequences are KGHDR and SFDVKD. Trimming left V 6 bases short and J 1 base short, with 10 bases between. CDR3 length: 14 residues. The DNA of the CDR3 is TGTGCCACCAGTAACGGGGGTGGCACAGATACGCAGTATTTT. Translating it yields CATSNGGGTDTQYF.

The chain links TRBV27 to TRBJ2-1; 7 nucleotides agree with TRBD1. With 2 bases clipped from V and 4 bases from J, the junction kept 11 bases outside the gene matches. The CDR3 is 17 residues long. Germline V CDR1 and CDR2: MNHEY, SMNVEV (reference sequence). The CDR3 here is CASSLRAGTDLYNEQFF. The DNA of the CDR3 is TGTGCCAGCAGTTTAAGGGCCGGGACAGACTTATACAATGAGCAGTTCTTC.

Points on this clone: This specimen includes other DNA sequences encoding the same CDR3. The chain is built from TRBV11-3 and TRBJ2-5, with 8 bases lining up with TRBD2. In germline, CDR1 is SGHNT, CDR2 YENEEA. This CDR3 comprises 13 residues. J was trimmed by 8 bases and V by 1 base; bases with no gene match: 3. CDR3: CASSLGAGETQYF. For the CDR3, the DNA is TGTGCCAGCAGCTTAGGAGCGGGAGAAACCCAGTACTTC.

V is TRBV7-2 and J is TRBJ1-3, with D perhaps matching TRBD1 (5 bases). V lost 1 base, J lost 5 bases, and 12 bases lay in between. There are 15 residues in the CDR3. CDR1 is SGHTA and CDR2 is FQGNSA in the germline V gene. CDR3 DNA: TGTGCCAGCAGCTTAGACCGGGGCGGGAGAAACACCATATATTTT. Its protein is CASSLDRGGRNTIYF. Using reference TRBV7-2 and TRBJ1-3 for the parts outside the CDR3, the full variable domain is GAGVSQSPSNKVTEKGKDVELRCDPISGHTALYWYRQSLGQGLEFLIYFQGNSAPDKSGLPSDRFSAERTGGSVSTLTIQRTQQEDSAVYLCASSLDRGGRNTIYFGEGSWLTVV.

This rearrangement joins TRBV7-6 to TRBJ1-1; no reliable D call. Germline V gene data show CDR1 as SGHVS and CDR2 as FNYEAQ. Trimming pared 2 bases from V and 3 bases from J, leaving 13 bases between. This CDR3 is 15 amino acids long. In nucleotides, the CDR3 is TGTGCCAGCAGCTTATCCGCAAACACCGACACTGAAGCTTTCTTT. This encodes CASSLSANTDTEAFF.

This chain connects TRBV11-3 to TRBJ2-1; D remains unclear. Per germline, CDR1 SGHNT and CDR2 YENEEA. V gave up 5 bases and J gave up 0 bases, with 8 bases separating them. This CDR3 contains 14 residues. The CDR3 region is CASSQSSSYNEQFF. DNA of the CDR3: TGTGCCAGCAGCCAGTCCAGCTCCTACAATGAGCAGTTCTTC.

V and J are TRBV3-1 (or the pseudogene TRBV3-2) and TRBJ1-2; TRBD1 is a possible D gene (5 bases). Trimming removed 1 base from V and 2 bases from J, with 11 bases in between. The CDR3 sequence is 15 residues long. The germline CDR1 and CDR2 sequences are LGHDT and YNNKEL (reference sequence). CDR3 protein: CASSQAPGSNYGYTF. As DNA, the CDR3 is TGTGCCAGCAGCCAAGCCCCAGGGTCGAACTATGGCTACACCTTC.